This T cell receptor (beta chain) was observed in a study of T cell changes during pregnancy in multiple sclerosis. The ends were cut back, 5 bases at V and 0 bases at J, with 13 bases in the middle. The length of the CDR3 is 15 residues. The germline gives CDR1 SGHRS, CDR2 YFSETQ. Assay used: immunoSEQ multiplex PCR; TCRdb lists only in-frame clones, some missing. The sample lists 55,000 or so clones, around 92% occurring once. The TCR originated in a female donor with multiple sclerosis, enrolled in a pregnancy study. This sequence joins TRBV5-1 and TRBJ2-3, with a weak D call TRBD1 (5 bases). Here the sequenced sample was CD4+ T cells from peripheral blood mononuclear cells, taken after pregnancy. This CDR3 reads CASSSRRASTDTQYF. The CDR3 DNA follows: TGCGCCAGCAGTTCCCGCAGGGCTAGCACAGATACGCAGTATTTT.